These 21 T cell receptor beta chains came from one sample sequenced in a study of T-cell reconstitution after alpha-beta-depleted transplantation in children. Library preparation (for TCRbeta) was performed with unique molecular identifiers. TCRdb independently ran MiXCR on the PCR reads; one entry per CDR3 protein. The sample lists a few hundred thousand distinct CDR3 sequences; 9% to 12% were seen once. The input for sequencing was PBMCs from the stem cell graft donor, taken from the stem cell graft. The source of these receptors is a human donor who donated a stem cell graft to a child with acute lymphoblastic leukemia.

V is TRBV20-1 and J is TRBJ2-3; TRBD2 is a possible D gene (6 bases). Trimming took off 0 bases at V and 5 bases at J, with 15 bases between the two ends. Germline V gene data show CDR1 as DFQATT and CDR2 as SNEGSKA (reference sequence). The CDR3 spans 15 residues. The CDR3 DNA sequence: TGCAGTGCTAGAGATGCGGCTAGCGACGGAGATACGCAGTATTTT. It codes for CSARDAASDGDTQYF.

The chain combines TRBV6-2 or TRBV6-3 with TRBJ2-7, with D unclear. V was clipped by 4 bases and J by 2 bases, with 27 bases between them. The CDR3 consists of 19 residues. Germline assignment: CDR1 MNHEY and CDR2 SVGEGT. CDR3 protein: CASSSDLTGPPPRTYEQYF. CDR3 DNA sequence: TGTGCCAGCAGTTCTGACCTGACCGGACCACCCCCTCGTACCTACGAGCAGTACTTC.

This chain connects TRBV7-2 to TRBJ1-5, with a weak D call TRBD1 (5 bases). The CDR3 is 15 residues long. Germline values: CDR1 SGHTA, CDR2 FQGNSA. V was clipped by 5 bases and J by 1 base, with 12 bases between them. In nucleotides, the CDR3 is TGTGCCAGCAGCCGAGCGGGGGGAAGCAATCAGCCCCAGCATTTT. Translating gives CASSRAGGSNQPQHF.

The sample holds many counts of this clonotype. The CDR3 reads CASSHGGLAAYEQYF. The CDR3 bases are TGTGCCAGCAGTCACGGGGGACTAGCGGCCTACGAGCAGTACTTC. This chain joins TRBV12-3 or TRBV12-4 and TRBJ2-7; 11 bases align to TRBD2. The CDR3 is 15 amino acids. V dropped 5 bases and J dropped 2; count of bases not matched to a gene: 5.

The V call is TRBV10-3, the J call TRBJ1-1, with D perhaps TRBD1 (5 bases). The CDR3 sequence is 14 residues long. The germline V and J ends were trimmed by 2 bases and 3 bases, with 10 bases remaining between them. CDR1 and CDR2 (germline): ENHRY, SYGVKD. CDR3 amino acids: CAISELGGDTEAFF. The CDR3 coding sequence is TGTGCCATCAGTGAGCTGGGGGGGGACACTGAAGCTTTCTTT.

This clonotype was found many times. The rearrangement joins TRBV12-3 or TRBV12-4 to TRBJ1-1, with 7 bases that match TRBD1. The CDR3 runs 13 residues. With 6 bases clipped from V and 4 bases from J, the junction kept 5 bases outside the gene matches. Written as DNA, the CDR3 is TGTGCCAGCAGATATAGACAGGGCACTGAAGCTTTCTTT. Its protein product is CASRYRQGTEAFF.

On this clonotype: The junction departs from the called germline gene at one end, perhaps through a read error. This sequence joins TRBV13 and TRBJ2-6; D is perhaps TRBD1 or TRBD2 (5 bases each). Germline V gene sequence: CDR1 PRHDT, CDR2 FYEKMQ (reference sequence). The CDR3 contains 18 residues. CDR3 region: CASSLTGTDLPGANGLTF. CDR3 nucleotides: TGTGCCAGCAGCTTAACCGGGACGGACCTCCCTGGGGCCAACGGCCTGACTTTC.

The J gene is TRBJ2-3, the V gene TRBV20-1, with a weak D call TRBD1 (6 bases). The germline CDR1 and CDR2 sequences are DFQATT and SNEGSKA (reference sequence). The CDR3 is made up of 14 amino acids. Trimming left V 1 base short and J 4 bases short, with 12 bases between. This CDR3 reads CSARGGGSADTQYF. DNA for the CDR3: TGCAGTGCTAGAGGAGGGGGAAGTGCAGATACGCAGTATTTT.

CDR3 loop: CASSQETGDRVYEQYF. CDR3 bases: TGTGCCAGCAGCCAAGAAACCGGGGACAGAGTTTACGAGCAGTACTTC. This chain connects TRBV4-2 to TRBJ2-7; TRBD1 agrees at 7 bases. The CDR3 runs 16 residues. The germline V gene encodes CDR1 LGHNA and CDR2 YNFKEQ. With V trimmed by 0 bases and J by 4 bases, 9 bases remained unmatched.

V is TRBV5-6 and J is TRBJ1-2; D may be TRBD1 (5 bases). Germline values: CDR1 SGHDT, CDR2 YYEEEE. The length of the CDR3 is 15 residues. V gave up 0 bases and J gave up 6 bases, with 15 bases separating them. This CDR3 is CASSLAAQRGDGYTF. The DNA of the CDR3 is TGTGCCAGCAGCTTGGCAGCCCAGCGAGGGGATGGCTACACCTTC.

The genes are TRBV12-3 or TRBV12-4 and TRBJ2-3; the match to TRBD2 covers 10 bases. Trimming removed 3 bases from V and 3 bases from J; junction bases left unmatched: 9. The CDR3 has 17 residues. CDR3 DNA: TGTGCCAGCAGTTTCTACGCTAGCGGGAGCCTTACAGATACGCAGTATTTT. As protein: CASSFYASGSLTDTQYF.

Regarding this clonotype: The germline gene is not matched at one end of the junction; a read error may be the cause. The chain combines TRBV7-2 with TRBJ2-6; unclear D gene. The CDR3 has 13 residues. Germline V gene data show CDR1 as SGHTA and CDR2 as FQGNSA. In DNA, the CDR3 is TGTGCCAGCAGCTTTGGGGTGGCCAACGGCCTGACTTTC. Its protein is CASSFGVANGLTF.

This clonotype was seen at least ten times. This chain links TRBV29-1 with TRBJ1-2; TRBD1 matches 7 bases. Looked up from germline, CDR1 is SQVTM and CDR2 is ANQGSEA. This CDR3 region has 13 residues. V lost 7 bases, J lost 8 bases, and 13 bases stayed unmatched. This chain's CDR3 is CSASSGTASGYTF. CDR3 sequence (DNA): TGCAGCGCTAGCTCCGGGACAGCCTCCGGCTACACCTTC.

The chain combines TRBV9 with TRBJ1-2; D unclear. Germline V gives CDR1 SGDLS, CDR2 YYNGEE. Trimming took 2 bases from V and 5 from J, leaving 19 bases between them. The CDR3 runs to 16 residues. The CDR3 loop reads CASSVTSRDSPYGYTF. The CDR3 DNA follows: TGTGCCAGCAGCGTGACCTCCCGGGATAGCCCTTATGGCTACACCTTC. Full variable domain (outside the CDR3, taken from reference TRBV9 and TRBJ1-2): DSGVTQTPKHLITATGQRVTLRCSPRSGDLSVYWYQQSLDQGLQFLIQYYNGEERAKGNILERFSAQQFPDLHSELNLSSLELGDSALYFCASSVTSRDSPYGYTFGSGTRLTVV.

This clonotype was seen at least ten times. The chain uses TRBV12-3 or TRBV12-4 and TRBJ2-1, with 13 bases matching TRBD2. The CDR3 covers 17 residues. V shed 5 bases, J shed 5 bases, and the junction held 9 bases outside the gene matches. This chain's CDR3 is CASSLRTSGSLHNEQFF. The CDR3 bases are TGTGCCAGCAGTCTAAGGACTAGCGGGAGTTTGCACAATGAGCAGTTCTTC.

The chain combines TRBV19 with TRBJ2-2; maybe TRBD1 (6 bases). Trimming took 8 bases from V and 3 from J, leaving 19 bases between them. The CDR3 has 16 residues. In germline, CDR1 is LNHDA, CDR2 SQIVND (reference sequence). The CDR3 reads CASLGRDTLDTGELFF. DNA for the CDR3: TGTGCCAGTCTGGGCCGGGACACCCTCGACACCGGGGAGCTGTTTTTT.

This clonotype was counted only a few times. The genes are TRBV5-1 and TRBJ2-1; 9 positions match TRBD1. The CDR3 loop spans 16 amino acids. V trimming: 4 bases; J trimming: 6 bases; junction bases outside the gene matches: 11. Germline V lookup: CDR1 SGHRS, CDR2 YFSETQ. In DNA, the CDR3 is TGCGCCAGCAGCCCGGTAGGACAGGGGACCTCCAATGAGCAGTTCTTC. Its translation: CASSPVGQGTSNEQFF.

This clonotype has at least ten counts. V and J are TRBV11-2 and TRBJ2-1, with 7 bases lining up with TRBD2. Germline loops: CDR1 SGHAT, CDR2 FQNNGV. V shed 0 bases and J 4 bases; nucleotides not matched to a gene: 9. The CDR3 covers 17 residues. The CDR3 bases are TGTGCCAGCAGCTTAGAAGTCGGGCTAGCGGCGTACAATGAGCAGTTCTTC. This codes for CASSLEVGLAAYNEQFF.

This clonotype has a count of ten or more. This chain connects TRBV20-1 to TRBJ2-2, with a tentative D call TRBD2 (5 bases). The germline V and J ends were trimmed by 6 bases and 8 bases, with 19 bases remaining between them. Germline V lookup: CDR1 DFQATT, CDR2 SNEGSKA (reference sequence). The CDR3 contains 14 residues. This CDR3 is CSARPSGIGGELFF. The CDR3 DNA is TGCAGTGCCCGTCCGTCCGGGATAGGTGGGGAGCTGTTTTTT.

This clonotype was seen a handful of times. The chain carries TRBV29-1 and TRBJ2-1; the match to TRBD1 covers 7 bases. The germline V gene encodes CDR1 SQVTM and CDR2 ANQGSEA. The V gene end was trimmed by 6 bases and the J gene end by 3 bases; junction bases not matched to a gene: 8. The length of the CDR3 is 14 residues. The CDR3 sequence is CSVTTGRRYNEQFF. The CDR3 region has the DNA TGCAGCGTGACGACAGGGCGACGCTACAATGAGCAGTTCTTC.

This clonotype was counted ten times or more. The chain couples TRBV29-1 to TRBJ2-1; 8 bases line up with TRBD2. V was pared by 5 bases and J by 3 bases, with 6 bases of the junction left unmatched. Looked up from germline, CDR1 is SQVTM and CDR2 is ANQGSEA. This CDR3 region has 14 residues. The CDR3 nucleotides read TGCAGCGTTCATACTAGCGGAGACTACAATGAGCAGTTCTTC. Encoded protein: CSVHTSGDYNEQFF.